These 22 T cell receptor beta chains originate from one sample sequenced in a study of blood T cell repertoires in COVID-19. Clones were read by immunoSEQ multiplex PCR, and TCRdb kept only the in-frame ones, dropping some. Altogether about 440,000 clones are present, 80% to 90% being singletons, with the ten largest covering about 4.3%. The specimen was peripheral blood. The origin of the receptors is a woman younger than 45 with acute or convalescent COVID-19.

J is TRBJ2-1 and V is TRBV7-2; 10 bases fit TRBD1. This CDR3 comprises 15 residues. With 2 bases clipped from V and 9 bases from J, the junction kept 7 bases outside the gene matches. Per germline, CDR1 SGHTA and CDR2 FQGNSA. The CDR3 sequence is CASSLRTGGSSEQFF. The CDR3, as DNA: TGTGCCAGCAGCTTACGGACAGGGGGTTCTAGTGAGCAGTTCTTC.

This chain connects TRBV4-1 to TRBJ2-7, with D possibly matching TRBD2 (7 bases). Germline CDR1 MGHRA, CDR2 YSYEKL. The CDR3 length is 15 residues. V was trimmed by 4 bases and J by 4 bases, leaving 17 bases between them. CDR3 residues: CASSPYRGGGYEQYF. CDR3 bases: TGCGCCAGCAGCCCCTACCGAGGGGGAGGGTACGAGCAGTACTTC.

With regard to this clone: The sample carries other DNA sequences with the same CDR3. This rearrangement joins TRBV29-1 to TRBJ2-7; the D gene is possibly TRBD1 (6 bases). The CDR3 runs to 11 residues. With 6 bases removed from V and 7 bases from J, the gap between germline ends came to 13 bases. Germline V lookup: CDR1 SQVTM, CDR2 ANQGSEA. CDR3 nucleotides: TGCAGCGTACAGGGAGCCGGGGAGCAGTACTTC. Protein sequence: CSVQGAGEQYF.

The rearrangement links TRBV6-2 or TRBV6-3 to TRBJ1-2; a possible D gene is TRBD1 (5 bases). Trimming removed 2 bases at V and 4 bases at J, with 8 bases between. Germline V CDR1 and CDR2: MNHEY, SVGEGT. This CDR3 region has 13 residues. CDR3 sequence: CASSYGALYGYTF. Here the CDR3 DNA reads TGTGCCAGCAGTTACGGGGCCCTCTATGGCTACACCTTC.

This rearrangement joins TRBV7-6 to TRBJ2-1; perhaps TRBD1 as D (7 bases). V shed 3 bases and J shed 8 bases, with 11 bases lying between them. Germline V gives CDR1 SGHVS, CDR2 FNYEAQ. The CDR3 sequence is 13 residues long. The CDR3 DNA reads TGTGCCAGCAGCTTCGCCAGGGGGGATGAGCAGTTCTTC. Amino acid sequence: CASSFARGDEQFF.

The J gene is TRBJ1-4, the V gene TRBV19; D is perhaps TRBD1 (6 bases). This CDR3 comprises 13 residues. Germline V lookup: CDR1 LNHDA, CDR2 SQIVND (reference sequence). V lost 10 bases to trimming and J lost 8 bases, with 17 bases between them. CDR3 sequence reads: CATAEGDREKLFF. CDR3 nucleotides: TGTGCCACTGCCGAGGGGGATAGGGAAAAACTGTTTTTT.

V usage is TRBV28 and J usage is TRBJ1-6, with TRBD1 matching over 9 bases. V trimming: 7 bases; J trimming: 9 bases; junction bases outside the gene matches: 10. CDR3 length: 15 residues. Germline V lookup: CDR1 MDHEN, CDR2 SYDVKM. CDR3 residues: CASTTPGQGFSPLHF. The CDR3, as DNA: TGTGCCAGCACCACACCGGGACAGGGTTTTTCACCCCTCCACTTT.

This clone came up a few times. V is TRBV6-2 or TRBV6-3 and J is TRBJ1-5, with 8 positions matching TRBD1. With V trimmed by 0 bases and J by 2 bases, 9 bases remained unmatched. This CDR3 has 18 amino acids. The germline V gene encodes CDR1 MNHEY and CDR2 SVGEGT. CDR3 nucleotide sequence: TGTGCCAGCAGTTACTCGATAACAGGGGGTATAGGCAATCAGCCCCAGCATTTT. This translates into CASSYSITGGIGNQPQHF.

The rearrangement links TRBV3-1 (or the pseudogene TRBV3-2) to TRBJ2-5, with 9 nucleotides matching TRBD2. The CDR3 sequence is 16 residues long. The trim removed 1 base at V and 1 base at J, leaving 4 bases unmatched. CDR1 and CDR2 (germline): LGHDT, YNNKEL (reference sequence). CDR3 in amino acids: CASSQVERGVQETQYF. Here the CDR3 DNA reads TGTGCCAGCAGCCAAGTTGAGCGGGGGGTCCAAGAGACCCAGTACTTC.

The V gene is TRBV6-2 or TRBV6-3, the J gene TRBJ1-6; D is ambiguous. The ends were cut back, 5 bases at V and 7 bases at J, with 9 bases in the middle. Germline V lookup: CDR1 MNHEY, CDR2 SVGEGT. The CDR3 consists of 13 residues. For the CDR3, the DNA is TGTGCCAGCAGTACCCCCGGGAATTCACCCCTCCACTTT. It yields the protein CASSTPGNSPLHF.

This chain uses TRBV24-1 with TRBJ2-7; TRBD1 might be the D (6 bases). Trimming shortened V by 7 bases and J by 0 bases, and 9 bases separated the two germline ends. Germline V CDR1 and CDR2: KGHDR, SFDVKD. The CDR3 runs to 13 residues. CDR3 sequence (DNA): TGTGCCACCAGCAGGGGCCACTCCTACGAGCAGTACTTC. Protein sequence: CATSRGHSYEQYF.

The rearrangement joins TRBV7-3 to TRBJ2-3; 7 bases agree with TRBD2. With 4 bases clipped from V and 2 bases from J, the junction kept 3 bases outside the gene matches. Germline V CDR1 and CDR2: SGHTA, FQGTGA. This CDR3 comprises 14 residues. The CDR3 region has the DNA TGTGCCAGCAGCTCAGCGGGACTCACAGATACGCAGTATTTT. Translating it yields CASSSAGLTDTQYF.

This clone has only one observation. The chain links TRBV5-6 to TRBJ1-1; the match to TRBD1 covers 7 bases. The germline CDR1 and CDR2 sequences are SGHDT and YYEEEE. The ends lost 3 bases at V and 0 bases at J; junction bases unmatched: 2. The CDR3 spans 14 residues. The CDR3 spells CASSYGQVNTEAFF. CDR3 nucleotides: TGTGCCAGCAGCTACGGACAGGTGAACACTGAAGCTTTCTTT.

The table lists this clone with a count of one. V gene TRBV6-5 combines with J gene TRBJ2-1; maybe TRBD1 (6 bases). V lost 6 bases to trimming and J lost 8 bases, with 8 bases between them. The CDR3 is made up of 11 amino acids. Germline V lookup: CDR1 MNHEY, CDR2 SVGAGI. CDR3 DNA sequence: TGTGCCAGCAGCAAGGGGGATGAGCAGTTCTTC. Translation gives CASSKGDEQFF.

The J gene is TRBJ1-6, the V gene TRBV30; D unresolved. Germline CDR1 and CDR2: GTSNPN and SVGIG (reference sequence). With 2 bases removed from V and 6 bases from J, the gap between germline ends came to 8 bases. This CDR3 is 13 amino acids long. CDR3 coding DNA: TGTGCCTGGAGTCCCGAGGGTAATTCACCCCTCCACTTT. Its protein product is CAWSPEGNSPLHF. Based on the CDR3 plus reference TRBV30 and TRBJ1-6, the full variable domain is SQTIHQWPATLVQPVGSPLSLECTVEGTSNPNLYWYRQAAGRGLQLLFYSVGIGQISSEVPQNLSASRPQDRQFILSSKKLLLSDSGFYLCAWSPEGNSPLHFGNGTRLTVT.

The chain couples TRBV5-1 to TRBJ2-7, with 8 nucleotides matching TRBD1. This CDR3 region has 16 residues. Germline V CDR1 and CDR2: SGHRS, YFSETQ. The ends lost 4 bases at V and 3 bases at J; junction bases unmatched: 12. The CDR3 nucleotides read TGCGCCAGCAGCAAGGAATCTACCGGACAGGGCTACGAGCAGTACTTC. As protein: CASSKESTGQGYEQYF.

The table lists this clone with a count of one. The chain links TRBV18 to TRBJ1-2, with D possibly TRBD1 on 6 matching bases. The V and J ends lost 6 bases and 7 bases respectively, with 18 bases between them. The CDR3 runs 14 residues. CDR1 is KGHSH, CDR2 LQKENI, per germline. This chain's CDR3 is CASSPRGASLGYTF. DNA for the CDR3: TGTGCCAGCTCCCCCCGGGGGGCGAGTCTTGGCTACACCTTC. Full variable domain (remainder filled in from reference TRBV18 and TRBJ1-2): NAGVMQNPRHLVRRRGQEARLRCSPMKGHSHVYWYRQLPEEGLKFMVYLQKENIIDESGMPKERFSAEFPKEGPSILRIQQVVRGDSAAYFCASSPRGASLGYTFGSGTRLTVV.

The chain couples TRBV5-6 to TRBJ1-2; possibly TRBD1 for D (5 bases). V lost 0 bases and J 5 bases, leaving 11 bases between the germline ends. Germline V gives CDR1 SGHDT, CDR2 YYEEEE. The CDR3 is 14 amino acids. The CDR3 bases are TGTGCCAGCAGCTTGGGGACCGGGGGTTATGGCTACACCTTC. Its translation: CASSLGTGGYGYTF.

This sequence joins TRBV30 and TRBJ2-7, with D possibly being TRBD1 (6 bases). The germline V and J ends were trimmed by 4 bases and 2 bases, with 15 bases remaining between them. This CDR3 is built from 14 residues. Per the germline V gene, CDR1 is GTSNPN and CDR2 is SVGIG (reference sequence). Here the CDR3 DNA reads TGTGCCTGGAATGAAGGGGGTTTTACCTACGAGCAGTACTTC. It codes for CAWNEGGFTYEQYF.

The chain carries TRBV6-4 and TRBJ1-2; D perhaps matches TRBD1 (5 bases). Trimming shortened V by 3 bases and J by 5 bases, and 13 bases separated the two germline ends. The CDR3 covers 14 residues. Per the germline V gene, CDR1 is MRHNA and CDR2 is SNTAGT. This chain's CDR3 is CASSESVGDYGYTF. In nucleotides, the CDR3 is TGTGCCAGCAGTGAATCGGTAGGGGATTATGGCTACACCTTC.

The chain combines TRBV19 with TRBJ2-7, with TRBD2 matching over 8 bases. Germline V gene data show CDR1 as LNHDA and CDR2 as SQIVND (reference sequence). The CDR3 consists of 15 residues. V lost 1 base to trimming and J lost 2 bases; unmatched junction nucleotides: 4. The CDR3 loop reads CASSIAGGGTYEQYF. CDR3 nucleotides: TGTGCCAGTAGTATAGCGGGGGGGGGCACCTACGAGCAGTACTTC.

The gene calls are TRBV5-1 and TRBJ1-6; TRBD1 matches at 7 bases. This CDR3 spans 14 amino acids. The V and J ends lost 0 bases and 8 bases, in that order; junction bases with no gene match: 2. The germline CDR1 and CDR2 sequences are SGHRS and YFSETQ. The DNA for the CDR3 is TGCGCCAGCAGCTTGGGGGACAGCCATTCACCCCTCCACTTT. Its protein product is CASSLGDSHSPLHF.